A single sample is the source of the 9 T cell receptor beta chains below, sequenced in a study of technical replicates of blood from a handful of donors (dated by TCRdb to 2016 to 2017). The library was generated by the immunoSEQ multiplex PCR assay. Held by TCRdb, this immuneACCESS table contains in-frame sequences only and omits some clones. Under half of the omission traces to an unresolved V gene where checked; the cause of the rest is unknown. For this sample the table gives 80,000 or so clones, of which 85% to 95% were detected only once. Roughly 0.37% of the sample rests with the top ten. The sequencing sample was made of T cells isolated from PBMCs. These receptors originate from a human donor in good health.

V and J are TRBV28 and TRBJ2-2, with unresolved D. This CDR3 is 14 amino acids long. Trimming pared 3 bases from V and 5 bases from J, leaving 10 bases between. Per germline, CDR1 MDHEN and CDR2 SYDVKM. The CDR3 coding sequence is TGTGCCAGCAGTTTTTCTGAGGAGACCGGGGAGCTGTTTTTT. It codes for CASSFSEETGELFF.

The rearrangement links TRBV27 to TRBJ1-1; the D is unclear. Per germline, CDR1 MNHEY and CDR2 SMNVEV (reference sequence). This CDR3 comprises 14 residues. The V end was cut by 2 bases, the J end by 0 bases, with 7 bases between. CDR3 residues: CASSLTPMNTEAFF. CDR3 coding DNA: TGTGCCAGCAGTTTAACACCCATGAACACTGAAGCTTTCTTT.

The V gene is TRBV6-5, the J gene TRBJ2-1; D remains ambiguous. The germline V gene has CDR1 MNHEY and CDR2 SVGAGI. This CDR3 has 15 residues. V was pared by 2 bases and J by 8 bases, with 16 bases between. The CDR3 DNA is TGTGCCAGCAGTTACGCAGGTCCCTCTGGGTATGAGCAGTTCTTC. Translating it yields CASSYAGPSGYEQFF.

This chain joins TRBV28 and TRBJ2-7; TRBD2 is a possible D gene (6 bases). Looked up from germline, CDR1 is MDHEN and CDR2 is SYDVKM. V lost 3 bases and J lost 0, with 12 bases in between. CDR3 size: 15 residues. The CDR3 nucleotides are TGTGCCAGCAGTTTCCCCGGGACTTTCTCCTACGAGCAGTACTTC. This codes for CASSFPGTFSYEQYF.

Written as DNA, the CDR3 is TGTGCCAGCAGTTATAGTGCGGGACTCCAAGTCTACGAGCAGTACTTC. Its translation is CASSYSAGLQVYEQYF. This chain links TRBV27 with TRBJ2-7; D is perhaps TRBD2 (6 bases). The CDR3 covers 16 residues. Germline V lookup: CDR1 MNHEY, CDR2 SMNVEV (reference sequence). V was cut by 4 bases and J by 3 bases, with 19 bases left in between.

V is TRBV2 and J is TRBJ2-6; TRBD1 matches 8 bases. Germline V gives CDR1 SNHLY, CDR2 FYNNEI. The CDR3 length is 19 residues. V gave up 2 bases and J gave up 0 bases; unmatched junction bases: 9. The CDR3: CASSELGTGFGSGANVLTF. CDR3 bases: TGTGCCAGCAGTGAATTAGGGACAGGATTTGGCTCTGGGGCCAACGTCCTGACTTTC.

This clone occurred a few times. This chain uses TRBV6-5 with TRBJ1-1; no clear D. This CDR3 contains 12 residues. V lost 4 bases and J lost 2, with 5 bases in between. Germline lookup yields CDR1 MNHEY and CDR2 SVGAGI. CDR3 loop: CASSWANTEAFF. In DNA form, the CDR3 reads TGTGCCAGCAGTTGGGCTAACACTGAAGCTTTCTTT.

The chain recombines TRBV4-3 with TRBJ2-7; 9 bases fit TRBD1. The germline V gene has CDR1 LGHNA and CDR2 YSLEER. This CDR3 contains 14 residues. With 1 base clipped from V and 4 bases from J, the junction kept 2 bases outside the gene matches. The CDR3 spells CASSQGGQGYEQYF. The DNA of the CDR3 is TGCGCCAGCAGCCAAGGGGGACAGGGTTACGAGCAGTACTTC.

A single count supports this clone. This chain links TRBV20-1 with TRBJ1-2, with D possibly matching TRBD1 (5 bases). The CDR3 covers 11 residues. From germline, CDR1 is DFQATT and CDR2 SNEGSKA (reference sequence). Trimming stripped 7 bases from V and 3 bases from J, with 9 bases between. The CDR3 loop reads CSGDSHYGYTF. The CDR3, as DNA: TGCAGTGGTGACAGTCACTATGGCTACACCTTC.